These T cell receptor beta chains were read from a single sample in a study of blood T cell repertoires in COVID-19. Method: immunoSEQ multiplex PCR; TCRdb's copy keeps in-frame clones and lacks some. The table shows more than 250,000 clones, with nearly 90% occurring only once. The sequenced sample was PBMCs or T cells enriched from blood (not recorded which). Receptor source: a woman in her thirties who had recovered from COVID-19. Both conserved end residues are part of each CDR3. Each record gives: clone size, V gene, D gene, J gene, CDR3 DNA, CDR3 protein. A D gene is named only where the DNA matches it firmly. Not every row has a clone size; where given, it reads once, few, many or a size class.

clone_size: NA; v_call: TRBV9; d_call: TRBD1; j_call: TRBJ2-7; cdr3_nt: TGTGCCAGCAGCGGCGACTTGGGACAGGGTACCTACGAGCAGTACTTC; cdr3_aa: CASSGDLGQGTYEQYF
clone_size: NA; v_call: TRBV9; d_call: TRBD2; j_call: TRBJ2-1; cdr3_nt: TGTGCCAGCAGCTCCCGGGGAGGGGCGGACAATGAGCAGTTCTTC; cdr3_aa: CASSSRGGADNEQFF
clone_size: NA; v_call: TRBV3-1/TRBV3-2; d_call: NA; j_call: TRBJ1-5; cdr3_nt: TGTGCCAGCAGCCCTCGCCGGACAACCAATCAGCCCCAGCATTTT; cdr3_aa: CASSPRRTTNQPQHF
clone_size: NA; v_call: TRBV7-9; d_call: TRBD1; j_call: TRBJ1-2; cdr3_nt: TGTGCCAGCAGCTCGGACAGGATCTATGGCTACACCTTC; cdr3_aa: CASSSDRIYGYTF
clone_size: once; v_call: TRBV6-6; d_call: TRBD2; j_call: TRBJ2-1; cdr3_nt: TGTGCCAGCAGCTACCGTTCTACAGGGCGGGGGGGTTCCTACAATGAGCAGTTCTTC; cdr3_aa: CASSYRSTGRGGSYNEQFF
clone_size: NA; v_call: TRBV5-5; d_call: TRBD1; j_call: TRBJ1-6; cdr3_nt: TGTGCCAGCAGCAAAACGGGACAGAATAATTCACCCCTCCACTTT; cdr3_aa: CASSKTGQNNSPLHF
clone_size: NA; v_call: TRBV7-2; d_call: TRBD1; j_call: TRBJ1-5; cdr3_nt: TGTGCCAGCTCCCCCGACAGGGGAGGAATTGCGAATCAGCCCCAGCATTTT; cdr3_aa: CASSPDRGGIANQPQHF
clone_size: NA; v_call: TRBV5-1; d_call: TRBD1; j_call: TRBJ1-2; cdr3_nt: TGCGCCAGCAGCTCGGGACAGGACGACCATTATGGCTACACCTTC; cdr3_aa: CASSSGQDDHYGYTF
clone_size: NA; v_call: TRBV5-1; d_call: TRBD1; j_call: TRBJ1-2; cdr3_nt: TGCGCCAGCAGCTTGGCGTGGGACAGGAAAAACTATGGCTACACCTTC; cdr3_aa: CASSLAWDRKNYGYTF
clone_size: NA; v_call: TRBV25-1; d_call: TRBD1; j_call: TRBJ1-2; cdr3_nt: TGTGCCAGCAGTGAATACGGGACAGGTTACTATGGCTACACCTTC; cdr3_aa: CASSEYGTGYYGYTF
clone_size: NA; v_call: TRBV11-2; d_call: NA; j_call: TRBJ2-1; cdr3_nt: TGTGCCAGCAGCCCCAATCCAGGGAAGAATGAGCAGTTCTTC; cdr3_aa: CASSPNPGKNEQFF
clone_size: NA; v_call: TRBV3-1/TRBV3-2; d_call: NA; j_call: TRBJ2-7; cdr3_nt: TGTGCCAGCAGCCAAGTTTCGTACGAGCCCAACGAGCAGTACTTC; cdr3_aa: CASSQVSYEPNEQYF
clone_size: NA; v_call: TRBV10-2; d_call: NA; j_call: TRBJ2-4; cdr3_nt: TGCGCCAGCAGTAGAGAGAGGATAGCCAAAAACATTCAGTACTTC; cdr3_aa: CASSRERIAKNIQYF
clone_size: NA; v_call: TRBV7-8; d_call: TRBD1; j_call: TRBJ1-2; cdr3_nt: TGTGCCAGCAGCCCCTCCCGGACAGGGAGGAACTATGGCTACACCTTC; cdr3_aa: CASSPSRTGRNYGYTF
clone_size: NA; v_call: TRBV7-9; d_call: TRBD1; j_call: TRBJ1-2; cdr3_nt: TGTGCCAGCGTAACCGGGACAGGGGGTTACTATGGCTACACCTTC; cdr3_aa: CASVTGTGGYYGYTF
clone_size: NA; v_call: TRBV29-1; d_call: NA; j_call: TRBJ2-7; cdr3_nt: TGCAGCGTTATCGTGACAGGCGTCTCCTACGAGCAGTACTTC; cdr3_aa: CSVIVTGVSYEQYF
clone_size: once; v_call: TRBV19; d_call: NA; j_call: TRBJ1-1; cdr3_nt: TGTGCCAGTATCAGGGGAACGACTGAAGCTTTCTTT; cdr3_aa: CASIRGTTEAFF
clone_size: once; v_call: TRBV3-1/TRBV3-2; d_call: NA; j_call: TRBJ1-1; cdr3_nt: TGTGCCAGCAGCCACGCGGGGACTGAAGCTTTCTTT; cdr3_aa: CASSHAGTEAFF
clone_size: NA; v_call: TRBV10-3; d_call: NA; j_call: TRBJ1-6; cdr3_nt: TGTGCCATCAGTGAGCGGACAAATTCACCCCTCCACTTT; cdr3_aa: CAISERTNSPLHF
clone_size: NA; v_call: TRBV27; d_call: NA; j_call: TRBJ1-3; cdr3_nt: TGTGCCAGCAGTTTAACCGGGAAGACTGGAAACACCATATATTTT; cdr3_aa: CASSLTGKTGNTIYF
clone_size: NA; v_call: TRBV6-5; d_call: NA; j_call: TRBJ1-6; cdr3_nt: TGTGCCAGCGGCCGGAGTCGTAGTTCACCCCTCCACTTT; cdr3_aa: CASGRSRSSPLHF
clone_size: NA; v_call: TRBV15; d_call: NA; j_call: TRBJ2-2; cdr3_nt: TGTGCCACCAGCAGAGTTCCGGGGGAGGCCGGGGAGCTGTTTTTT; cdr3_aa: CATSRVPGEAGELFF
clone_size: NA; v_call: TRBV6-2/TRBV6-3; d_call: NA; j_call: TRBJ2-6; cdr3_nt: TGTGCCAGCAGTGTACAGGTCTCTGGGGCCAACGTCCTGACTTTC; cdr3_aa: CASSVQVSGANVLTF
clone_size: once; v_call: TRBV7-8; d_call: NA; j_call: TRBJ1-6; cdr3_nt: TGTGCCAGCAGCTTAGGGGGGGACGGTTCACCCCTCCACTTT; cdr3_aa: CASSLGGDGSPLHF
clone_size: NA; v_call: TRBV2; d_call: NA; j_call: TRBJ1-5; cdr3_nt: TGTGCCAGCAGTGAAACTGGAGGGTCCCAGCCCCAGCATTTT; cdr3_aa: CASSETGGSQPQHF
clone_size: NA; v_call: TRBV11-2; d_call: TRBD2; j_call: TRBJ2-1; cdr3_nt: TGTGCCAGCAGCTTTCTAACTAGCGGGGGCAATGAGCAGTTCTTC; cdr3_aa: CASSFLTSGGNEQFF
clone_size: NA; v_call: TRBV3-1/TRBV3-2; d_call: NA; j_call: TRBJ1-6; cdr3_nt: TGTGCCAGCAGCCAAGTAGCGATTAGGAATAATTCACCCCTCCACTTT; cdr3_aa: CASSQVAIRNNSPLHF
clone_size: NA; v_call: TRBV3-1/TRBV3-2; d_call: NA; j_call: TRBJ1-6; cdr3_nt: TGTGCCAGCAGCCAAGAAGGGGCTTCACCCCTCCACTTT; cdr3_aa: CASSQEGASPLHF
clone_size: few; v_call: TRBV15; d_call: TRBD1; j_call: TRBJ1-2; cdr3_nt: TGTGCCACCAGCAGGGAGGGACAGGAGTATGGCTACACCTTC; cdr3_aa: CATSREGQEYGYTF
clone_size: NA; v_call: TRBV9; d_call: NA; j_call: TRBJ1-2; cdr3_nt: TGTGCCAGCACCCGTGGGGGGGAGGGCGGCTACACCTTC; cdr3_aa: CASTRGGEGGYTF
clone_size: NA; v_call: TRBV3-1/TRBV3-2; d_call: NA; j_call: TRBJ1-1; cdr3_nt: TGTGCCAGCAGCCGCAGTGGAGGATCAACTGAAGCTTTCTTT; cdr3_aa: CASSRSGGSTEAFF
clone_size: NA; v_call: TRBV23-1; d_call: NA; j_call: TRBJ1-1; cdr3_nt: TGCGCCAGCAGTCGCGGACAGCAGAACACTGAAGCTTTCTTT; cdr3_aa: CASSRGQQNTEAFF
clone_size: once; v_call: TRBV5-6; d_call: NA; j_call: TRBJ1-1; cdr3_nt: TGTGCCAGCAGCCCATCTGGGTGGGCCGCCTTGAACACTGAAGCTTTCTTT; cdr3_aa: CASSPSGWAALNTEAFF
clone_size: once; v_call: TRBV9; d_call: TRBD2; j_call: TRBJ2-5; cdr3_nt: TGTGCCAGCAGCGACGTAGCGGGGGGGGTAGGGACCCAGTACTTC; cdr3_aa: CASSDVAGGVGTQYF
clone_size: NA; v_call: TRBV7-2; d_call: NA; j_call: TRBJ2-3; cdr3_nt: TGTGCCAGCAGCCCCGACAGACCTACAGATACGCAGTATTTT; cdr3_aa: CASSPDRPTDTQYF
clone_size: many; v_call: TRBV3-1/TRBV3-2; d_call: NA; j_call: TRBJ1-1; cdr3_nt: TGTGCCAGCAGCCAAGATTACCCGGACACTGAAGCTTTCTTT; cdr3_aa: CASSQDYPDTEAFF
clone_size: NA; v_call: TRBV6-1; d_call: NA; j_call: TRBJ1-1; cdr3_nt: TGTGCCAGCTGTGAGCTTTGGGGGGGGACTGAAGCTTTCTTT; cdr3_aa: CASCELWGGTEAFF
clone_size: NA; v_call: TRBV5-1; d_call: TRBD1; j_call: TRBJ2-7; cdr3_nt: TGCGCCAGCGGAAGGACAGGCACCTCCTACGAGCAGTACTTC; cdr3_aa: CASGRTGTSYEQYF
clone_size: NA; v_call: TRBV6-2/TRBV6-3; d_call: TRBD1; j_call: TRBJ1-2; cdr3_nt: TGTGCCAGCAGCTTGACAGGGTCGAGCGGCTACACCTTC; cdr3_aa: CASSLTGSSGYTF
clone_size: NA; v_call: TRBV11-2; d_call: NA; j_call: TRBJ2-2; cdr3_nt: TGTGCCAGCAGCCCCAATCCGAACACCGGGGAGCTGTTTTTT; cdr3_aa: CASSPNPNTGELFF
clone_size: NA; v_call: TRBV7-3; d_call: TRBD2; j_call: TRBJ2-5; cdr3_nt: TGTGCCAGCAGCTTAGCGGGGGGGAGCCAAGAGACCCAGTACTTC; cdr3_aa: CASSLAGGSQETQYF
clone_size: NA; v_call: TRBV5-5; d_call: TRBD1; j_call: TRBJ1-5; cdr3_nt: TGTGCCAGCAGCTTGAGGGGGCAGGATCAGCCCCAGCATTTT; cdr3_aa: CASSLRGQDQPQHF
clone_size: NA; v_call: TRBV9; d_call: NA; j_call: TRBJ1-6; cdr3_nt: TGTGCCAGCAGCGTAGACAGGGCTCAATCACCCCTCCACTTT; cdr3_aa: CASSVDRAQSPLHF
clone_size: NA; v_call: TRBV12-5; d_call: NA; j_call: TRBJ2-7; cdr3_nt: TGTGCTAGTGGTACAAACCTAGACTCCGAGCAGTACTTC; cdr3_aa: CASGTNLDSEQYF
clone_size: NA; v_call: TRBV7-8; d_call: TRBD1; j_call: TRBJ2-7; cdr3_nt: TGTGCCAGCAGCCCCGGGACAGGGAAGGGGGAGCAGTACTTC; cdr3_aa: CASSPGTGKGEQYF
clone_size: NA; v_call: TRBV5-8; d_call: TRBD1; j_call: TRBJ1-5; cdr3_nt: TGTGCCAGCAGCCCGGCGGGGCAGGGGGCGTTTCAGCCCCAGCATTTT; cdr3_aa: CASSPAGQGAFQPQHF
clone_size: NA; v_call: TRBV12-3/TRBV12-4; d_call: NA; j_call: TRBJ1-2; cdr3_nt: TGTGCCAGCAGTTTGCAGGGCTATGGCTACACCTTC; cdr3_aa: CASSLQGYGYTF
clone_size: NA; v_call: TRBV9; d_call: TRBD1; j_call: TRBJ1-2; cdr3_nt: TGTGCCAGCAGAGACAGGGAAGGCTATGGCTACACCTTC; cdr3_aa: CASRDREGYGYTF
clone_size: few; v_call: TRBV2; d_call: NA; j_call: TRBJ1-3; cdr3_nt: TGTGCCAGCAGTGAAAACAGGGTCTCTGGAAACACCATATATTTT; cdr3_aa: CASSENRVSGNTIYF
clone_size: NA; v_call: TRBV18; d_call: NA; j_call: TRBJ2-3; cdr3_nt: TGTGCCAGCTCAGGGCAAGCCGATACGCAGTATTTT; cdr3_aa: CASSGQADTQYF
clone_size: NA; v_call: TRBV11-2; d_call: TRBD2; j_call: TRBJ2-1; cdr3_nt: TGTGCCAGCAGCTTTCGGGGGGCCTACAATGAGCAGTTCTTC; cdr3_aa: CASSFRGAYNEQFF